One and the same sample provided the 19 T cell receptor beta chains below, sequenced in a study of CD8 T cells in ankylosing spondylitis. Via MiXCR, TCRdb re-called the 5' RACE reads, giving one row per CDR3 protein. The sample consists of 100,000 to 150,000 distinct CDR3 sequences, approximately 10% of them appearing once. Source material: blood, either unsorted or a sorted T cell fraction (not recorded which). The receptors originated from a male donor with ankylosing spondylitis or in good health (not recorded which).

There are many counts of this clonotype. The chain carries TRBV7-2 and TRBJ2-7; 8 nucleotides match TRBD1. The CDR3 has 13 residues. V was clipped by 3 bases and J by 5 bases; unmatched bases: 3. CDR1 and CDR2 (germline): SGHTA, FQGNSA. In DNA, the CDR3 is TGTGCCAGCAGCTTTAACAGGGGGAACGAGCAGTACTTC. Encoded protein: CASSFNRGNEQYF.

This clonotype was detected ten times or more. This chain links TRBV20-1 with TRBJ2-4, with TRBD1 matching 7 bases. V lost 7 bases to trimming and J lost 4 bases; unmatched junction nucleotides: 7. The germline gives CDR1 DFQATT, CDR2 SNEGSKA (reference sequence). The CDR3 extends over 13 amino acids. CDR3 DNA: TGCAGTGGCCTACCGGGACAGAAAAACATTCAGTACTTC. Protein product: CSGLPGQKNIQYF.

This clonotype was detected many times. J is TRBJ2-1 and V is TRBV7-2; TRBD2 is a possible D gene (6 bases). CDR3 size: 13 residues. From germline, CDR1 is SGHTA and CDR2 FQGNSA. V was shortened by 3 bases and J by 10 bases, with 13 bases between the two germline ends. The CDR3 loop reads CASSFSTGLEQFF. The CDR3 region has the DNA TGTGCCAGCAGCTTTAGCACGGGACTGGAGCAGTTCTTC.

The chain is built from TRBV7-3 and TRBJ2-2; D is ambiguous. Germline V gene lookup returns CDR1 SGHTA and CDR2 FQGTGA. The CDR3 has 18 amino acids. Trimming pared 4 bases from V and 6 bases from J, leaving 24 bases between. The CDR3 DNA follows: TGTGCCAGCAGCTCGAACACCGGGCCTCCCTTCTTCTCCGGGGAGCTGTTTTTT. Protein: CASSSNTGPPFFSGELFF.

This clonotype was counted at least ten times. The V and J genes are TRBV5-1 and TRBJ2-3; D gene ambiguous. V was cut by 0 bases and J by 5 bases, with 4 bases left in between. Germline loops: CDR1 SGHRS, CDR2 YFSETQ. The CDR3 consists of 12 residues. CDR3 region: CASSLEGDTQYF. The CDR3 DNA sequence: TGCGCCAGCAGCTTGGAGGGAGATACGCAGTATTTT.

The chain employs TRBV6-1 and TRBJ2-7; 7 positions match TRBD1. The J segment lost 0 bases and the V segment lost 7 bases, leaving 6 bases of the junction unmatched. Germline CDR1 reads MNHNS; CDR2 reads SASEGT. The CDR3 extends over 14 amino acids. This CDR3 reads CASKIQGLSYEQYF. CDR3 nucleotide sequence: TGTGCCAGCAAGATACAGGGGCTCTCCTACGAGCAGTACTTC.

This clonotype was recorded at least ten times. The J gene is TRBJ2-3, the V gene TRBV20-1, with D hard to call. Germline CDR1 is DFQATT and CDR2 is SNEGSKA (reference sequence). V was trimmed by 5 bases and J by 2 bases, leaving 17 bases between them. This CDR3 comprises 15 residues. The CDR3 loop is CSAANSITLTDTQYF. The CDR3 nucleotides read TGCAGTGCTGCAAATAGCATTACCCTCACAGATACGCAGTATTTT.

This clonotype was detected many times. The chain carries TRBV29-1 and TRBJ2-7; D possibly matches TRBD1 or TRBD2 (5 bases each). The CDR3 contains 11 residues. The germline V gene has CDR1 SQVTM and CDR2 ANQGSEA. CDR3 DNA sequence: TGCAGTGACTACAGGATCGACGAGCAGTACTTC. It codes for CSDYRIDEQYF.

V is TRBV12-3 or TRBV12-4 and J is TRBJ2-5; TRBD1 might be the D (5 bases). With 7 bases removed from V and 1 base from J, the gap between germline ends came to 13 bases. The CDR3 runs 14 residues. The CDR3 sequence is CASTLGDSQETQYF. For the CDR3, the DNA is TGTGCCAGCACCTTAGGGGATTCCCAAGAGACCCAGTACTTC.

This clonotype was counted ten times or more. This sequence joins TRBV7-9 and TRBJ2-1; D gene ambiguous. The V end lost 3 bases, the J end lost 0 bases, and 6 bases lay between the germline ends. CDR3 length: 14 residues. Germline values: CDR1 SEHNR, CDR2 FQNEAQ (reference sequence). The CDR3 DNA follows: TGTGCCAGCAGCTTTGGTATCTCCTACAATGAGCAGTTCTTC. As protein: CASSFGISYNEQFF.

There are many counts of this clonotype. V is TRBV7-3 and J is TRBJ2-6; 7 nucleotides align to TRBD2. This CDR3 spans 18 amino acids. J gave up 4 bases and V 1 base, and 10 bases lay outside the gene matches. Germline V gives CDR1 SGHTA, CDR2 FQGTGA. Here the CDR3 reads CASSLIWRESLGANVLTF. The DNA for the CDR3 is TGTGCCAGCAGCTTAATTTGGCGGGAGTCTCTCGGGGCCAACGTCCTGACTTTC.

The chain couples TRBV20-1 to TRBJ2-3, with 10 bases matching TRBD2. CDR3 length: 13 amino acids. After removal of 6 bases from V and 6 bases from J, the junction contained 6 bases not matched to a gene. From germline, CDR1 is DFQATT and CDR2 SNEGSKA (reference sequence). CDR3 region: CSARTSGRDTQYF. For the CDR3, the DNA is TGCAGTGCCCGGACTAGCGGACGGGATACGCAGTATTTT.

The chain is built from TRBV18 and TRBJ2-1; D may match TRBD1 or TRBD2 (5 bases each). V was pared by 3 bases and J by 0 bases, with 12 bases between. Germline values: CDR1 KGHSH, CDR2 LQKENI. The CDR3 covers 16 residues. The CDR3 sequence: CASSPTLRGSYNEQFF. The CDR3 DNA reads TGTGCCAGCTCACCCACGCTGAGGGGCTCCTACAATGAGCAGTTCTTC.

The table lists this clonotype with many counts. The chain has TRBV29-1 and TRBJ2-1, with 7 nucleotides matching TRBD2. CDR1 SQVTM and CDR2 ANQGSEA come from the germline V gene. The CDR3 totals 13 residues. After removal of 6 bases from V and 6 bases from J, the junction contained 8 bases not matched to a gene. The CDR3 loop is CSVVRTSGNEQFF. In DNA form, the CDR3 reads TGCAGCGTCGTCCGGACTAGTGGCAATGAGCAGTTCTTC.

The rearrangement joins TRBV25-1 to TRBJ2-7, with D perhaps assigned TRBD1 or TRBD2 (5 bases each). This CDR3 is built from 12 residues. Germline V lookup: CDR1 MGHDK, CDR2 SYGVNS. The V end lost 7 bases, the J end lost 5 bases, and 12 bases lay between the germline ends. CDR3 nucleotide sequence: TGTGCCAGCAAGGGACGCCCCCACGAGCAGTACTTC. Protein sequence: CASKGRPHEQYF.

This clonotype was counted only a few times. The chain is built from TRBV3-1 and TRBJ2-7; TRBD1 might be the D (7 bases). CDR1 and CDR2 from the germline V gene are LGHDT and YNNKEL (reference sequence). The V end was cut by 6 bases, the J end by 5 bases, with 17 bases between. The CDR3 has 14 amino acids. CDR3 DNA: TGTGCCAGCAGTTTGACCCAGGGGGGCCACGAGCAGTACTTC. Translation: CASSLTQGGHEQYF.

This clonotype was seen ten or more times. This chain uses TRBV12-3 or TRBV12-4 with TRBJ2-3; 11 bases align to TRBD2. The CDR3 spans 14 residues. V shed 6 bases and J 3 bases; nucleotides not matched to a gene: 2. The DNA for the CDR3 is TGTGCCAGCAGCTCTAGCGGGGGGACAGATACGCAGTATTTT. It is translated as CASSSSGGTDTQYF.

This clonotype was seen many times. CDR3 DNA sequence: TGCGCCAGCAGCACCTTAGAAGGGGGGAATTCACCCCTCCACTTT. This translates into CASSTLEGGNSPLHF. The chain combines TRBV5-1 with TRBJ1-6, with a possible D match to TRBD1 (6 bases). The germline V gene encodes CDR1 SGHRS and CDR2 YFSETQ. CDR3 length equals 15 residues. The V end was cut by 4 bases, the J end by 7 bases, with 15 bases between.

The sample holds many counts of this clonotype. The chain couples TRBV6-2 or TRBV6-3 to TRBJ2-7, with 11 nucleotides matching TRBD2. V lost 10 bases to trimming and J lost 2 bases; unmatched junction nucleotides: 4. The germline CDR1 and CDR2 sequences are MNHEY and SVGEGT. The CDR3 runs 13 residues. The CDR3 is CATETSGAYEQYF. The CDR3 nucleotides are TGTGCCACCGAGACTAGCGGGGCCTACGAGCAGTACTTC.